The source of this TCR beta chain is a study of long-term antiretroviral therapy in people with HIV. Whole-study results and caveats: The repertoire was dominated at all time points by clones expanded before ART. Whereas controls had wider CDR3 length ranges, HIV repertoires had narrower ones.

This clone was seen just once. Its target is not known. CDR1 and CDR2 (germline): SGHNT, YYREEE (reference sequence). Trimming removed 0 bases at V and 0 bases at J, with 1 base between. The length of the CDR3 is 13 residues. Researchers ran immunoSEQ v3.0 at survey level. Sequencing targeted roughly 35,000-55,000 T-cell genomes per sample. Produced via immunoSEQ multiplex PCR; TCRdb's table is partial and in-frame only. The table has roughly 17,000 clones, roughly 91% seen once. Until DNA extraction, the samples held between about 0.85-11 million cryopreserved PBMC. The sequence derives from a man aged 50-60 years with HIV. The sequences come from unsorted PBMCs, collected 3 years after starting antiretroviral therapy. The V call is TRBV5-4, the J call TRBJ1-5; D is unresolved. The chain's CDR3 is CASSLDSNQPQHF. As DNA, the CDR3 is TGTGCCAGCAGCTTGGATAGCAATCAGCCCCAGCATTTT.